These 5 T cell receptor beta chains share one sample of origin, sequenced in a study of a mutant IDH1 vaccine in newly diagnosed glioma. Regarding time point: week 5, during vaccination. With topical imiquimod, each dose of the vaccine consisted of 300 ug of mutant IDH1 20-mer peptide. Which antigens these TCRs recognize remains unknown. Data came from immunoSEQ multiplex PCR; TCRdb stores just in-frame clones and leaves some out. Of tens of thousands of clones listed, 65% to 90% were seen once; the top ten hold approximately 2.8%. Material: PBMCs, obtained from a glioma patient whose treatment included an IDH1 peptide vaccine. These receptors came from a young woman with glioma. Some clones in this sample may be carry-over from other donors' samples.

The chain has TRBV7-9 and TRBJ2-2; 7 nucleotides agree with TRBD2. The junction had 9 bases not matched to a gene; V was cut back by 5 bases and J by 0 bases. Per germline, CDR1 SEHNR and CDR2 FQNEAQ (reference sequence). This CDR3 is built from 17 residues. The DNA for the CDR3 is TGTGCCAGCAGCCCTACGGGGAGCGGGACGAACACCGGGGAGCTGTTTTTT. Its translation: CASSPTGSGTNTGELFF.

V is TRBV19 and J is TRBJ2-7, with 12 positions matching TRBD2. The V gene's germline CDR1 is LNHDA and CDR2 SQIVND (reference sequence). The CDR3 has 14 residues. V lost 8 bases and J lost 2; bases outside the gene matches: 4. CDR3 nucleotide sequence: TGTGCCAGTCGGACTAGCGGGATACCCTACGAGCAGTACTTC. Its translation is CASRTSGIPYEQYF.

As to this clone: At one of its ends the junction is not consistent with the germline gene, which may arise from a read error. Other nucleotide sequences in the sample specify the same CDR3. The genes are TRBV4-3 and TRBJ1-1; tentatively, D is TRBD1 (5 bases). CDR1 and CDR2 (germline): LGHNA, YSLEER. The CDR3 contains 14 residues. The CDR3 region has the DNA TGCGCCAGCAGCCAGACGACAGCGAACACTGAAGCCTTCTTT. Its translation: CASSQTTANTEAFF.

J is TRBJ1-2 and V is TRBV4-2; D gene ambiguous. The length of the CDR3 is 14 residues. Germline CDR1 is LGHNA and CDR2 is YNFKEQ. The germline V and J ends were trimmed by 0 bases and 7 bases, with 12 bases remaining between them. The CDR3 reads CASSQESSGSGYTF. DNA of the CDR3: TGTGCCAGCAGCCAAGAATCTTCCGGAAGTGGCTACACCTTC.

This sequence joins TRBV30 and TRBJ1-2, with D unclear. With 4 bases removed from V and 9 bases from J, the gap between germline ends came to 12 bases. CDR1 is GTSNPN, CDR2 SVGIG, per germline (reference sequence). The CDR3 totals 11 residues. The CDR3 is CAWTGIQRYTF. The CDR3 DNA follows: TGTGCCTGGACCGGGATTCAACGCTACACCTTC.